Following are 5 T cell receptor beta chains from one sample sequenced in a study of regulatory T cells in long-lasting Graves disease. Stated time point: newly diagnosed GD, antithyroid drugs for less than 3 months. The TCR library was prepared using RNA isolated from PBMCs. Libraries of TCR beta came from iRepertoire HTBI primers plus Arm-PCR of CDR3 regions. TCRdb re-derived calls from the multiplex PCR reads in MiXCR, one entry per CDR3 protein. The table shows roughly 410,000 distinct CDR3 sequences, with over 14% occurring only once. This same sample was also taken into another study, of T cells in Graves' hyperthyroidism and ophthalmopathy.

The sample was peripheral blood mononuclear cells (PBMCs), taken at new diagnosis, from a patient treated with antithyroid drugs. The source is a woman aged 40 to 50 with Graves disease.

This clonotype showed up many times. The V and J genes are TRBV15 and TRBJ2-1, with 7 bases aligning to TRBD1. The CDR3 is 15 amino acids. The junction had 4 bases not matched to a gene; V was cut back by 1 base and J by 4 bases. The germline V gene encodes CDR1 LNHNV and CDR2 YYDKDF (reference sequence). The CDR3 reads CATSRAGTVYNEQFF. The CDR3 DNA follows: TGTGCCACCAGCAGAGCCGGGACAGTATACAATGAGCAGTTCTTC.

In its sample, this clonotype was seen once. The chain combines TRBV9 with TRBJ2-4; 10 bases map to TRBD2. From germline, CDR1 is SGDLS and CDR2 YYNGEE. J lost 7 bases, V lost 0 bases, and 13 bases had no gene match. The CDR3 has 18 residues. CDR3 sequence: CASSVGGGSGRGENIQYF. CDR3 in DNA: TGTGCCAGCAGCGTAGGCGGGGGGAGCGGGAGGGGGGAGAACATTCAGTACTTC. Filled out from reference TRBV9 and TRBJ2-4, the complete variable domain reads DSGVTQTPKHLITATGQRVTLRCSPRSGDLSVYWYQQSLDQGLQFLIQYYNGEERAKGNILERFSAQQFPDLHSELNLSSLELGDSALYFCASSVGGGSGRGENIQYFGAGTRLSVL.

CDR3 DNA sequence: TGTGCCAGCAGCTTGAGTAGCGGGAGGGATGAGCAGTTCTTC. Protein sequence: CASSLSSGRDEQFF. The chain has TRBV7-3 and TRBJ2-1, with 11 nucleotides matching TRBD2. The V gene's germline CDR1 is SGHTA and CDR2 FQGTGA. The CDR3 covers 14 residues. The trim removed 3 bases at V and 8 bases at J, leaving 3 bases unmatched.

This clonotype was counted ten times or more. The V and J genes are TRBV2 and TRBJ2-3; 7 bases fit TRBD1. Germline V gives CDR1 SNHLY, CDR2 FYNNEI. V trimming: 6 bases; J trimming: 2 bases; junction bases outside the gene matches: 11. The length of the CDR3 is 16 residues. The CDR3 DNA is TGTGCCAGCAGCGACCTTCGACAGGGCAACACAGATACGCAGTATTTT. Protein sequence: CASSDLRQGNTDTQYF.

Many counts were recorded for this clonotype. The J gene is TRBJ2-7, the V gene TRBV14; 13 bases match TRBD2. The junction had 5 bases not matched to a gene; V was cut back by 4 bases and J by 5 bases. Per the germline V gene, CDR1 is SGHDN and CDR2 is FVKESK. The CDR3 is made up of 15 amino acids. The chain's CDR3 is CASSPRLAGGHEQYF. The CDR3 DNA follows: TGTGCCAGCAGCCCCAGACTAGCGGGAGGCCACGAGCAGTACTTC.